The entry below describes one T cell receptor (beta chain). Antigen specificity is unknown. V lost 5 bases and J 1 base, leaving 18 bases between the germline ends. This CDR3 has 16 amino acids. CDR1 SGHAT and CDR2 FQNNGV come from the germline V gene. This specimen belongs to a study of long-term antiretroviral therapy in people with HIV. Study results and limitations: The repertoire was dominated at all time points by clones expanded before ART.

The assay used was immunoSEQ (version v3.0), run at survey level. Clones were sequenced by immunoSEQ multiplex PCR, and TCRdb holds only the in-frame ones, with some missing. The profile shows roughly 28,000 clones, 75% to 90% of them singletons. The starting material was unsorted PBMCs, obtained 2.9 years after starting antiretroviral therapy. This chain uses TRBV11-2 with TRBJ2-7; TRBD1 is a possible D gene (6 bases). This TCR came from a man aged 50-60 years with HIV. The CDR3 reads CASSPSVRGPSYEQYF. The CDR3 bases are TGTGCCAGCAGCCCTAGTGTCAGGGGACCATCCTACGAGCAGTACTTC.